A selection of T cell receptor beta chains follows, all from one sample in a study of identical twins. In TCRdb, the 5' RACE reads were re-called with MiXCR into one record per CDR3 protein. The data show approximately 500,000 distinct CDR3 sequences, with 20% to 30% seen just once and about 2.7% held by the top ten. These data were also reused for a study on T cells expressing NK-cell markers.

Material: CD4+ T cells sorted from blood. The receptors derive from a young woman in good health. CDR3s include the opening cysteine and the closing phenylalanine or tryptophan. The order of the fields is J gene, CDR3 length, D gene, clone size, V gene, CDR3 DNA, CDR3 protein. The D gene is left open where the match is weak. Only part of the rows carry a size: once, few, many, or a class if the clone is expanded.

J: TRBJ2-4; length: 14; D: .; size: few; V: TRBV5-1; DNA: TGCGCCAGCAGCACAGAAGGAGCCAAAAACATTCAGTACTTC; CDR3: CASSTEGAKNIQYF
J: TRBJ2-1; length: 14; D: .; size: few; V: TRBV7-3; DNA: TGTGCCAGCAGCTTGGGCAGGGACTACAATGAGCAGTTCTTC; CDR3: CASSLGRDYNEQFF
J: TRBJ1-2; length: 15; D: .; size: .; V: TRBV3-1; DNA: TGTGCCAGCAACCAATTTGGATACAGTAACTATGGCTACACCTTC; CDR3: CASNQFGYSNYGYTF
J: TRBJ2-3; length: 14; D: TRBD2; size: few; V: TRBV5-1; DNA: TGCGCCAGCAGCCCAGCGGGGGGGCGAGATACGCAGTATTTT; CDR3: CASSPAGGRDTQYF
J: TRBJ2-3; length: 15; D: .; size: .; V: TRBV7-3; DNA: TGTGCCAGCAGCTTCCTTCCGACTAGCACAGATACGCAGTATTTT; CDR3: CASSFLPTSTDTQYF
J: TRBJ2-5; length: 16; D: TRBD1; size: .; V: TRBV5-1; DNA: TGCGCCAGCAGCTTGGGCGGGACAGGGATTCAAGAGACCCAGTACTTC; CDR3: CASSLGGTGIQETQYF
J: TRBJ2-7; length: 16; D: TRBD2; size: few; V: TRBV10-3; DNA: TGTGCCATCAGTGCGACTAGCGGGGTTGGTTACTACGAGCAGTACTTC; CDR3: CAISATSGVGYYEQYF
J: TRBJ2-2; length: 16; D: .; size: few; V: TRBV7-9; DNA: TGTGCCAGCAGCACCCTCCTAGCGATCTACACCGGGGAGCTGTTTTTT; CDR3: CASSTLLAIYTGELFF
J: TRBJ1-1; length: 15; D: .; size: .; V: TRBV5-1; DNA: TGCGCCAGCAGCTTGGGGAAGGGCCAGATCACTGAAGCTTTCTTT; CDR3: CASSLGKGQITEAFF
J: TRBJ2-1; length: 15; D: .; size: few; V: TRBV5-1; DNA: TGCGCCAGCAGCTTGGAAGGGAACTTACGCAATGAGCAGTTCTTC; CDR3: CASSLEGNLRNEQFF
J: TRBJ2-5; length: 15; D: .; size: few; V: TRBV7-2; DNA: TGTGCCAGCAGCTTAGCAATAGGATGGCGAGAGACCCAGTACTTC; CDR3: CASSLAIGWRETQYF
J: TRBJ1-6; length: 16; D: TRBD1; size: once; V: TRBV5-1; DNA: TGCGCCAGCAGCTCGGGACAGGGGACTTTGAATTCACCCCTCCACTTT; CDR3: CASSSGQGTLNSPLHF
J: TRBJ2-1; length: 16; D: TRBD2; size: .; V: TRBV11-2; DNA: TGTGCCAGCAGCTCCCTGCTAGCGGGACAATACAATGAGCAGTTCTTC; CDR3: CASSSLLAGQYNEQFF
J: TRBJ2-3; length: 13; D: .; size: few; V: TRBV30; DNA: TGTGCCTGGACCCGAGGGGGCACAGATACGCAGTATTTT; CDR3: CAWTRGGTDTQYF
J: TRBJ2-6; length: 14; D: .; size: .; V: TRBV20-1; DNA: TGCAGTGCTATCGACCAGTCTGGGGCCAACGTCCTGACTTTC; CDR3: CSAIDQSGANVLTF
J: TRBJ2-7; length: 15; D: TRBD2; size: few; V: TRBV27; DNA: TGTGCCAGCAGCTCCGTAATAGCGGGGACCTACGAGCAGTACTTC; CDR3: CASSSVIAGTYEQYF
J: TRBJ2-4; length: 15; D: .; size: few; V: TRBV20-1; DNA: TGCAGTGCAGAAAAGGGTAGTGGGGCCAAAAACATTCAGTACTTC; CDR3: CSAEKGSGAKNIQYF
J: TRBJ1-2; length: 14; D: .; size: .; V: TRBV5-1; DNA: TGCGCCAGCAGCTTGGGGGACAATAACTATGGCTACACCTTC; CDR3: CASSLGDNNYGYTF
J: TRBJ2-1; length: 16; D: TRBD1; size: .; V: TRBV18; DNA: TGTGCCAGCTCACCGTACGGACAGGGCCTTTACAATGAGCAGTTCTTC; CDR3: CASSPYGQGLYNEQFF
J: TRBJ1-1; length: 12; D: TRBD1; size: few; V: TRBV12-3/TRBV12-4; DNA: TGTGCCACACAGGGGCGGAACACTGAAGCTTTCTTT; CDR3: CATQGRNTEAFF
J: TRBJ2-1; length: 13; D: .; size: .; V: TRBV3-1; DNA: TGTGCCAGCAGCCTTTACCAGGCGCATGAGCAGTTCTTC; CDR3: CASSLYQAHEQFF
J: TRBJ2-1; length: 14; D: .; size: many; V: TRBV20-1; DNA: TGCAGTGGGCTCCGACTTCAATTAGACAATGAGCAGTTCTTC; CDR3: CSGLRLQLDNEQFF
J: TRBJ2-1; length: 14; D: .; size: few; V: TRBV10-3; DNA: TGTGCCATCAGAGGGGACTTTACCTACAATGAGCAGTTCTTC; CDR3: CAIRGDFTYNEQFF
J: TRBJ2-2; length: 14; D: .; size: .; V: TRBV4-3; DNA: TGCGCCAGCAGCCAAGGCCAGAACACCGGGGAGCTGTTTTTT; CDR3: CASSQGQNTGELFF
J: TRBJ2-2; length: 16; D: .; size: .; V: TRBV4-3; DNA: TGCGCCAGCAGCCAAGGAGGGGCCCCGAACACCGGGGAGCTGTTTTTT; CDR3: CASSQGGAPNTGELFF
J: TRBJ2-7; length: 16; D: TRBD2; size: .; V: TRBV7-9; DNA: TGTGCCAGCAGCTTAGACGCGGGAGGGGGTTTATACGAGCAGTACTTC; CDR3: CASSLDAGGGLYEQYF
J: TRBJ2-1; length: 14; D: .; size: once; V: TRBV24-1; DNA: TGTGCCACCAGTGACCCGACCAGGCCGAATGAGCAGTTCTTC; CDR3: CATSDPTRPNEQFF
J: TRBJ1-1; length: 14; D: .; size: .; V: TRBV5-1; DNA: TGCGCCAGCAGCTTGGGCGGGACTATGGGCGAAGCTTTCTTT; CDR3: CASSLGGTMGEAFF
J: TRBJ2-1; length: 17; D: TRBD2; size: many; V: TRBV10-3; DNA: TGTGCCATCAGGGGCTTAGCGGGAGACAGCTCCTACAATGAGCAGTTCTTC; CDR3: CAIRGLAGDSSYNEQFF
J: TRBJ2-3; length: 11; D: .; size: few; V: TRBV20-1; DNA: TGCAGTGCCCCGGTCCCGGGTGGGCAGTATTTT; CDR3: CSAPVPGGQYF
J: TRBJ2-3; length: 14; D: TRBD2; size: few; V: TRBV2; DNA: TGTGCCAGCATGTTAGCGGGCTTTGGAGATACGCAGTATTTT; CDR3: CASMLAGFGDTQYF
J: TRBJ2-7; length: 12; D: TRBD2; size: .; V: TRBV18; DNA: TGTGCCAGCACCGGGGGAGGGGTCGAGCAGTACTTC; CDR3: CASTGGGVEQYF
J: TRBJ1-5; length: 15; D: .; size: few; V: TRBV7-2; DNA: TGTGCCAGCAGCCCCCTGGGTGGTGGCAATCAGCCCCAGCATTTT; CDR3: CASSPLGGGNQPQHF
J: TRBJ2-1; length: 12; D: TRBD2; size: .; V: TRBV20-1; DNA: TGCAGTGCAAGGACTAGCGGGGGGGAGCAGTTCTTC; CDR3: CSARTSGGEQFF
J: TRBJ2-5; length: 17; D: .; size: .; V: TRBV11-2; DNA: TGTGCCAGCAGCTTAGAAATCAAGGCGGGGCGCCAAGAGACCCAGTACTTC; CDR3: CASSLEIKAGRQETQYF
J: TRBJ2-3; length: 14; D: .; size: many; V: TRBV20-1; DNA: TGCAGTGTATCAGGGAGATTTTCCACAGATACGCAGTATTTT; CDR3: CSVSGRFSTDTQYF
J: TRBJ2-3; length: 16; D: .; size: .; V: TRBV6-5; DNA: TGTGCCAGCAGTTACTTCGGGAACCCTAGCACAGATGCGCAGTATTTT; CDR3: CASSYFGNPSTDAQYF